This TCR beta chain derives from a study of CD8 T cells in Susac syndrome. General observations from the study: CD4+ repertoires of Susac syndrome patients lacked detectable clonal expansion.

Notes on this clonotype: What it binds is unknown.

CD8+ and CD4+ T cells taken from blood had their TCR beta sequenced. Trimming pared 0 bases from V and 8 bases from J, leaving 10 bases between. Germline V lookup: CDR1 LGHDT, CDR2 YNNKEL (reference sequence). The CDR3 is 14 residues long. With random hexamers, 0.5 to 1 ug RNA was reverse transcribed. Amplification of TCR beta CDR3 across 54 Vbeta and 13 Jbeta was performed with immunoSEQ multiplex PCR. TCRdb analysed the immunoSEQ multiplex PCR reads with MiXCR anew, one entry per CDR3 protein. The table has hundreds of thousands of distinct CDR3 sequences, 94% seen once; the top ten hold 0.15% to 0.2%.

Sample: CD4+ T cells from PBMCs. The sequence was obtained from a human donor with Susac syndrome. The rearrangement uses TRBV3-1 and TRBJ2-2; D not resolved. The CDR3 DNA is TGTGCCAGCAGCCAAGATCTGGGTAGTGGGGAGCTGTTTTTT. Amino acids: CASSQDLGSGELFF.